This T cell receptor beta chain was profiled in a study of blood T cell repertoires in COVID-19. Study in general: The origin of the acute and convalescent COVID-19 samples was the United States, Italy and Spain.

CDR1 and CDR2 (germline): MNHEY, SMNVEV (reference sequence). Trimming removed 2 bases from V and 2 bases from J, with 7 bases in between. The CDR3 consists of 14 residues. Authors' methods: Using reference gene primer amplification, nucleated cell counts were estimated. The table came from immunoSEQ multiplex PCR; TCRdb's copy has only in-frame clones and leaves some out. V and J calls and clone size follow that table, whereas D and trimming were derived from the DNA. The sample comprises approximately 220,000 clones, 84% of which are singletons, and 4.5% to 6% rests with the top ten. The specimen was peripheral blood. The chain links TRBV27 to TRBJ2-1, with D tentatively TRBD2 (6 bases). The clonotype originates from a woman between 55 and 75 years old who had recovered from COVID-19. CDR3 in amino acids: CASSLVAAYNEQFF. As DNA, the CDR3 is TGTGCCAGCAGTTTAGTAGCGGCCTACAATGAGCAGTTCTTC.